Listed here are 3 T cell receptor beta chains from one sample, sequenced in a study of cytomegalovirus exposure and HLA in healthy donors. The PCR was carried out with 60 Vbeta primers and 13 Jbeta primers. Assay used: immunoSEQ multiplex PCR; TCRdb lists only in-frame clones, some missing. The sample table includes approximately 120,000 clones. The sequenced material came from PBMCs. The receptors were gathered from a man aged 25-45 years in good health and CMV-seronegative.

V usage is TRBV6-6 and J usage is TRBJ1-4, with D perhaps TRBD1 (6 bases). CDR1 and CDR2 (germline): MNHNY, SVGAGI (reference sequence). The V end lost 4 bases, the J end lost 4 bases, and 10 bases lay between the germline ends. The CDR3 sequence is 14 residues long. The CDR3 DNA reads as TGTGCCAGCAGTTTGGACAGTTATAATGAAAAACTGTTTTTT. As protein: CASSLDSYNEKLFF.

The genes are TRBV5-1 and TRBJ2-5, with D unclear. Trimming removed 4 bases from V and 0 bases from J, with 4 bases in between. The germline CDR1 and CDR2 sequences are SGHRS and YFSETQ. CDR3 length equals 12 residues. CDR3 sequence reads: CASSPYQETQYF. CDR3 nucleotides: TGCGCCAGCAGCCCGTACCAAGAGACCCAGTACTTC.

This chain connects TRBV28 to TRBJ2-3, with TRBD2 matching over 9 bases. Losses at the gene ends were 3 bases for V and 6 bases for J; bases not matched to a gene: 16. This CDR3 has 18 residues. CDR1 is MDHEN, CDR2 SYDVKM, per germline. The CDR3 DNA sequence: TGTGCCAGCAGTTTTGGTAGTTTGGAGCGGGAGGACCCCGATACGCAGTATTTT. Translation: CASSFGSLEREDPDTQYF.